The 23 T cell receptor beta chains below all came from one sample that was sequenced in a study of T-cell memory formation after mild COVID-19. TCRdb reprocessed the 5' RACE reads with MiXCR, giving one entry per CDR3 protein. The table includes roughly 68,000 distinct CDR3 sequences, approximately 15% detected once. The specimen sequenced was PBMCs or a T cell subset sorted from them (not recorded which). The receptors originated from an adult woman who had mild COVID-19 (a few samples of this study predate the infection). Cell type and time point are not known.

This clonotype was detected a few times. The CDR3 coding sequence is TGTGCCAGCAGCTCCCCGACAGGACTTACCTACGAGCAGTACTTC. This sequence encodes CASSSPTGLTYEQYF. The chain carries TRBV7-8 and TRBJ2-7, with D tentatively TRBD1 (6 bases). CDR3 length equals 15 residues. Trimming cost V 4 bases and J 2 bases, with 15 bases left between them. Germline V gives CDR1 SGHVS, CDR2 FQNEAQ.

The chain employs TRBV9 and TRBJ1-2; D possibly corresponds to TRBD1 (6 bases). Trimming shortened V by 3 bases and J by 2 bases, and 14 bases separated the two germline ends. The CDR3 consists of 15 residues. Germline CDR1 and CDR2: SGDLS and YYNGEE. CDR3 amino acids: CASSATLQGNYGYTF. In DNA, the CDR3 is TGTGCCAGCAGCGCAACGCTGCAGGGGAACTATGGCTACACCTTC.

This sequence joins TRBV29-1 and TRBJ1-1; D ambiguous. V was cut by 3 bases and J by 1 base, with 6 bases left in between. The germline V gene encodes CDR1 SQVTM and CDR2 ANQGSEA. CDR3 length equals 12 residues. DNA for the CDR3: TGCAGCGTTGATCAAGGGAACACTGAAGCTTTCTTT. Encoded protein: CSVDQGNTEAFF.

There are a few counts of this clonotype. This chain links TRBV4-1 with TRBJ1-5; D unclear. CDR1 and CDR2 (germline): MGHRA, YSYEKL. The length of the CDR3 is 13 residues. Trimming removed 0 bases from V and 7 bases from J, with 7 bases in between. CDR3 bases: TGCGCCAGCAGCCAAGATCGCGAACAGCCCCAGCATTTT. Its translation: CASSQDREQPQHF.

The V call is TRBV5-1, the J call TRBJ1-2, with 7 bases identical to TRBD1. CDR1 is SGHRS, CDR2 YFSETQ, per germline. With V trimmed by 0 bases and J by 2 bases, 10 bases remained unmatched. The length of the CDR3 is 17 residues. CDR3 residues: CASSLGRGTALNYGYTF. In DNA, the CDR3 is TGCGCCAGCAGCTTGGGTCGTGGGACAGCCCTAAACTATGGCTACACCTTC.

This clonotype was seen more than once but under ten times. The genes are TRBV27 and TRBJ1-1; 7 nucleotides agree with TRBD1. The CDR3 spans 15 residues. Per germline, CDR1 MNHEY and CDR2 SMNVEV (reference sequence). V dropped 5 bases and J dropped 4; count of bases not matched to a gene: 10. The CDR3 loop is CASSPLDRVGTEAFF. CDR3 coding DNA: TGTGCCAGCAGTCCTCTCGACAGGGTGGGCACTGAAGCTTTCTTT.

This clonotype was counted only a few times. CDR3 sequence reads: CASSSARGGADTQYF. The CDR3, as DNA: TGCGCCAGCAGCTCAGCCAGGGGCGGGGCAGATACGCAGTATTTT. V is TRBV5-1 and J is TRBJ2-3, with D perhaps given as TRBD1 or TRBD2 (6 bases each). The CDR3 has 15 residues. The ends were cut back, 3 bases at V and 4 bases at J, with 15 bases in the middle. The germline gives CDR1 SGHRS, CDR2 YFSETQ.

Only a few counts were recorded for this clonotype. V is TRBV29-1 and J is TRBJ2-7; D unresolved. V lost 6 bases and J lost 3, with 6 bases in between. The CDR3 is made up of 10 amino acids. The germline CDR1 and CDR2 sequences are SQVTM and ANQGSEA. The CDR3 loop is CSVRDYEQYF. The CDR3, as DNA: TGCAGCGTAAGGGACTACGAGCAGTACTTC.

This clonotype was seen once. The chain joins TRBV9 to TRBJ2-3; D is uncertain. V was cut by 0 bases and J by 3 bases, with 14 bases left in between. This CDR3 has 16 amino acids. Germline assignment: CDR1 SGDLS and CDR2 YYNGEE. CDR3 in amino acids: CASSVDGESETDTQYF. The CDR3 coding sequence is TGTGCCAGCAGCGTAGATGGGGAAAGTGAGACAGATACGCAGTATTTT.

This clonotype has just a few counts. CDR3 region: CASSAGTGQETQYF. In DNA form, the CDR3 reads TGTGCCAGCAGTGCAGGGACAGGACAAGAGACCCAGTACTTC. This rearrangement joins TRBV12-3 or TRBV12-4 to TRBJ2-5; the match to TRBD1 covers 8 bases. Trimming cost V 5 bases and J 2 bases; bases outside gene matches: 4. CDR3 length equals 14 residues.

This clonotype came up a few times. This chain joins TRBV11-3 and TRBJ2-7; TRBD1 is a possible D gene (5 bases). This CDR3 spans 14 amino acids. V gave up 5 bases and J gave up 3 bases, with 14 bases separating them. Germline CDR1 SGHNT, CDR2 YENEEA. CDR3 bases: TGTGCCAGCAGCCCTTCAGGGCAAGACTACGAGCAGTACTTC. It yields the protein CASSPSGQDYEQYF.

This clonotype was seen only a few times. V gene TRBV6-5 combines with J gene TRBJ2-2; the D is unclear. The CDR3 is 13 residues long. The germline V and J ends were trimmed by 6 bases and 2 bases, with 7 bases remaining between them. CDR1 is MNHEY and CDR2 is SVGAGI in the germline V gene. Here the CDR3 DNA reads TGTGCCAGCAGCCAGTTCAACACCGGGGAGCTGTTTTTT. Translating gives CASSQFNTGELFF.

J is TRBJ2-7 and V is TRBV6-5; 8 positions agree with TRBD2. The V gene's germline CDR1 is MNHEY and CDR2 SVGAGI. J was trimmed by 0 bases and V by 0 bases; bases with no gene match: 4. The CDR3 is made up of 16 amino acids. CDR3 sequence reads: CASSYSRGLVSYEQYF. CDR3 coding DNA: TGTGCCAGCAGTTACTCGAGGGGACTAGTCTCCTACGAGCAGTACTTC.

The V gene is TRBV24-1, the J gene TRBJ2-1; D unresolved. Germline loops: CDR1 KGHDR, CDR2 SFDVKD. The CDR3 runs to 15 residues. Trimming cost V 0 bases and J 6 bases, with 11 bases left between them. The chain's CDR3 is CATSDLQGPINEQFF. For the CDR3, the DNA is TGTGCCACCAGTGATTTGCAAGGCCCCATCAATGAGCAGTTCTTC.

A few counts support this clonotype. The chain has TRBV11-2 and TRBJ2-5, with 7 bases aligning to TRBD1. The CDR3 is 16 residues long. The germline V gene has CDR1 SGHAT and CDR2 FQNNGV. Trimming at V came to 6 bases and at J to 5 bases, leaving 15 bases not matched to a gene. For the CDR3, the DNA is TGTGCCAGCAGTTTTCCGCGACAGGGATCGAGGGAGACCCAGTACTTC. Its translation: CASSFPRQGSRETQYF.

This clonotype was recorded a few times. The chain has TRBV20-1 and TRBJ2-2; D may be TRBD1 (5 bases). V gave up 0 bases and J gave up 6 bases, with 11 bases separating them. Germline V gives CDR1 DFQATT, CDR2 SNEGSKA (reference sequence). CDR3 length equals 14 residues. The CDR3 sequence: CSARDPSGPGELFF. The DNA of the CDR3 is TGCAGTGCTAGAGATCCGTCAGGGCCCGGGGAGCTGTTTTTT.

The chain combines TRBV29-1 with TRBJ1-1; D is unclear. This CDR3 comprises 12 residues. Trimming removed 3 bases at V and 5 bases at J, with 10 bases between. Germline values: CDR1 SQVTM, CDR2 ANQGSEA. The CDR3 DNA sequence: TGCAGCGTTGAGGGGATTGAAACTGAAGCTTTCTTT. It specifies CSVEGIETEAFF.

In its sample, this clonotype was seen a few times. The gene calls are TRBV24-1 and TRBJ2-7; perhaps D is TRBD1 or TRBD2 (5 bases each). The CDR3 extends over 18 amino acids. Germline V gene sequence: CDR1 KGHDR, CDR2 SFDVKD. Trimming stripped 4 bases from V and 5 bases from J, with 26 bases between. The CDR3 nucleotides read TGTGCCACCAGTGACTCAGAGGCCCGGGGACCCCAGCACGACGAGCAGTACTTC. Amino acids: CATSDSEARGPQHDEQYF.

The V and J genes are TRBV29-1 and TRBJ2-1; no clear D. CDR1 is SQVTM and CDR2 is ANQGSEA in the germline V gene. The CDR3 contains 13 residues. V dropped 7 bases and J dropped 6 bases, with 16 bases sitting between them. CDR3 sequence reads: CSGWADSGNEQFF. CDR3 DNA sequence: TGCAGCGGTTGGGCGGATTCCGGCAATGAGCAGTTCTTC.

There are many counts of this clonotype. The CDR3 DNA follows: TGTGCCAGCAGCTTAGCGCGGATGGGCACCGGGGAGCTGTTTTTT. Amino acids: CASSLARMGTGELFF. This sequence joins TRBV7-8 and TRBJ2-2; D remains unclear. V lost 0 bases and J lost 4, with 9 bases in between. Germline values: CDR1 SGHVS, CDR2 FQNEAQ. The CDR3 consists of 15 residues. Complete variable domain (other parts from reference TRBV7-8 and TRBJ2-2): GAGVSQSPRYKVAKRGQDVALRCDPISGHVSLFWYQQALGQGPEFLTYFQNEAQLDKSGLPSDRFFAERPEGSVSTLKIQRTQQEDSAVYLCASSLARMGTGELFFGEGSRLTVL.

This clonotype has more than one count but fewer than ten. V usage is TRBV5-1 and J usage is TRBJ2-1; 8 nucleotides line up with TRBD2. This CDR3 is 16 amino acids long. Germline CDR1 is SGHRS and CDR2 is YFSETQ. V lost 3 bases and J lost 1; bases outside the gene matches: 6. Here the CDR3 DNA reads TGCGCCAGCAGCTCACAGCGGGAGCCTTCCTACAATGAGCAGTTCTTC. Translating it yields CASSSQREPSYNEQFF.

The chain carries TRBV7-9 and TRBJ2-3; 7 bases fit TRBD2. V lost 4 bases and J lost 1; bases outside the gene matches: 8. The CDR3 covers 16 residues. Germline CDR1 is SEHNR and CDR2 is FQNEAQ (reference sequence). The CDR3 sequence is CASSSPAGWGTDTQYF. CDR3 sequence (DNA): TGTGCCAGCAGCTCCCCAGCGGGATGGGGCACAGATACGCAGTATTTT.

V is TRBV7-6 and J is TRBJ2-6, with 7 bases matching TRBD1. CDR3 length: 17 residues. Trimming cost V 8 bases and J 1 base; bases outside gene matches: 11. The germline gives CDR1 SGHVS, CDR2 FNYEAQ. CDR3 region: CASLPGTDRSGANVLTF. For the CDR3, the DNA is TGTGCCAGCCTCCCAGGGACAGATCGATCTGGGGCCAACGTCCTGACTTTC.